The clone carrying this T cell receptor beta chain was counted a few times. Unique molecular identifiers were incorporated into the prepared TCRbeta library. TCRdb called the PCR reads again in MiXCR, with one record for every CDR3 protein. The sample lists 250,000 to 350,000 distinct CDR3 sequences, over 8% occurring once. These data originate in a study of T-cell reconstitution after alpha-beta-depleted transplantation in children. The sequence came from a human donor who donated a stem cell graft to a child with SCID. Sample: PBMCs from the stem cell graft donor, taken from the stem cell graft.

The CDR3 sequence is CASEKSNRANFYEQYF. For the CDR3, the DNA is TGCGCCAGCGAAAAGTCGAACAGGGCGAACTTCTACGAGCAGTACTTC. The genes are TRBV5-1 and TRBJ2-7, with D maybe TRBD1 (6 bases). CDR1 and CDR2 from the germline V gene are SGHRS and YFSETQ. With 7 bases removed from V and 3 bases from J, the gap between germline ends came to 23 bases. The CDR3 is made up of 16 amino acids.